This T cell receptor (beta chain) was obtained from a study of blood T cell repertoires in COVID-19. Profiled with immunoSEQ multiplex PCR; TCRdb holds only in-frame clones, not every one. The sample lists hundreds of thousands of clones; more than 70% were seen once. Germline CDR1 and CDR2: MNHEY and SMNVEV (reference sequence). The V gene end was trimmed by 0 bases and the J gene end by 4 bases; junction bases not matched to a gene: 4. There are 15 residues in the CDR3. The TCR was taken from a woman between 50 and 59 years old with acute or convalescent COVID-19. Sequencing was done on a sample of peripheral blood. The rearrangement uses TRBV27 and TRBJ1-2, with 8 bases fitting TRBD1. The CDR3 region has the DNA TGTGCCAGCAGTTTATCCTCAGGGGGCGCCTATGGCTACACCTTC. Translation: CASSLSSGGAYGYTF.